Following are 13 T cell receptor beta chains from one sample sequenced in a study of cytotoxic CD8 clonotypes in ibrutinib-treated CLL. Method: immunoSEQ multiplex PCR; TCRdb's copy keeps in-frame clones and lacks some. The data contain some 130,000 clones, 84% of them singletons. The sample was PBMCs, taken after 24 months of ibrutinib treatment. The receptors were gathered from a human donor with chronic lymphocytic leukemia.

The chain is built from TRBV5-1 and TRBJ2-3; D is tentatively TRBD1 or TRBD2 (5 bases each). V was clipped by 4 bases and J by 4 bases, with 10 bases between them. From germline, CDR1 is SGHRS and CDR2 YFSETQ. There are 13 residues in the CDR3. The CDR3 nucleotides read TGCGCCAGCAGCCCCGGGGCTGCAGATACGCAGTATTTT. This translates into CASSPGAADTQYF.

This clone was counted a few times. V gene TRBV2 combines with J gene TRBJ1-1, with a weak D call TRBD1 (6 bases). Trimming stripped 7 bases from V and 0 bases from J, with 12 bases between. Looked up from germline, CDR1 is SNHLY and CDR2 is FYNNEI. The CDR3 is made up of 14 amino acids. The CDR3 DNA reads as TGTGCCAGCACCCCACAGGGACTGAACACTGAAGCTTTCTTT. Its translation is CASTPQGLNTEAFF.

A few counts support this clone. V is TRBV15 and J is TRBJ2-3, with TRBD2 matching over 8 bases. This CDR3 spans 18 amino acids. Losses at the gene ends were 1 base for V and 2 bases for J; bases not matched to a gene: 11. Germline loops: CDR1 LNHNV, CDR2 YYDKDF (reference sequence). The CDR3 protein is CATSRGDAGGAYTDTQYF. In nucleotides, the CDR3 is TGTGCCACCAGCAGAGGGGATGCGGGGGGAGCTTACACAGATACGCAGTATTTT.

The rearrangement joins TRBV5-4 to TRBJ2-6; 8 positions agree with TRBD1. V gave up 0 bases and J gave up 1 base; unmatched junction bases: 3. Germline V gives CDR1 SGHNT, CDR2 YYREEE (reference sequence). The CDR3 covers 17 residues. This CDR3 is CASSLGGQASGANVLTF. The CDR3 coding sequence is TGTGCCAGCAGCTTGGGGGGACAGGCTTCTGGGGCCAACGTCCTGACTTTC.

For the CDR3, the DNA is TGTGCCAGCAGCTTAGGATGGGGATCTGGTGAAGCTTTCTTT. Its translation: CASSLGWGSGEAFF. This chain connects TRBV7-9 to TRBJ1-1; D call uncertain. CDR3 length: 14 residues. Deletions cut 1 base from V and 7 bases from J, with 13 bases between. The germline V gene has CDR1 SEHNR and CDR2 FQNEAQ (reference sequence).

The chain uses TRBV5-1 and TRBJ1-4; unclear D gene. The V end lost 1 base, the J end lost 4 bases, and 8 bases lay between the germline ends. Germline values: CDR1 SGHRS, CDR2 YFSETQ. CDR3 length: 14 amino acids. In DNA form, the CDR3 reads TGCGCCAGCAGCTTGTCCAGCAATAATGAAAAACTGTTTTTT. This gives the protein CASSLSSNNEKLFF.

The chain carries TRBV28 and TRBJ1-6, with D perhaps matching TRBD1 (6 bases). The CDR3 has 12 residues. V shed 3 bases and J shed 9 bases, with 6 bases lying between them. The V gene's germline CDR1 is MDHEN and CDR2 SYDVKM. CDR3 DNA: TGTGCCAGCAGTTTGGGGGCTTCACCCCTCCACTTT. Translation gives CASSLGASPLHF.

The genes are TRBV28 and TRBJ1-1; D gene unclear. V was pared by 3 bases and J by 3 bases, with 14 bases between. The germline gives CDR1 MDHEN, CDR2 SYDVKM. This CDR3 is 15 amino acids long. The CDR3 coding sequence is TGTGCCAGCAGTTTCGCTCGCTTGTGGGACACTGAAGCTTTCTTT. Its protein product is CASSFARLWDTEAFF.

V is TRBV18 and J is TRBJ2-2; 9 nucleotides agree with TRBD1. The CDR3 loop spans 15 amino acids. Germline V gene lookup returns CDR1 KGHSH and CDR2 LQKENI. V shed 2 bases, J shed 5 bases, and the junction held 3 bases outside the gene matches. CDR3 nucleotides: TGTGCCAGCTCACCATTTGGACAGGGGACCGGGGAGCTGTTTTTT. Protein sequence: CASSPFGQGTGELFF.

As DNA, the CDR3 is TGTGCCAGCAGCTCACCAGCGGGCACAGATACGCAGTATTTT. Translated: CASSSPAGTDTQYF. The chain couples TRBV7-2 to TRBJ2-3, with a possible D match to TRBD2 (5 bases). The V end was cut by 4 bases, the J end by 1 base, with 9 bases between. Germline values: CDR1 SGHTA, CDR2 FQGNSA. The CDR3 is 14 amino acids. Full variable domain (rest looked up from reference TRBV7-2 and TRBJ2-3): GAGVSQSPSNKVTEKGKDVELRCDPISGHTALYWYRQSLGQGLEFLIYFQGNSAPDKSGLPSDRFSAERTGGSVSTLTIQRTQQEDSAVYLCASSSPAGTDTQYFGPGTRLTVL.

This clone was observed a single time. The CDR3: CKIGSSYEQYF. For the CDR3, the DNA is TGCAAAATCGGCAGCTCCTACGAGCAGTACTTC. The chain uses TRBV20-1 and TRBJ2-7, with D uncertain. This CDR3 has 11 residues. From germline, CDR1 is DFQATT and CDR2 SNEGSKA (reference sequence).

The chain couples TRBV14 to TRBJ1-1; D remains ambiguous. Germline V CDR1 and CDR2: SGHDN, FVKESK. The CDR3 contains 14 residues. The V end was cut by 1 base, the J end by 1 base, with 7 bases between. The DNA for the CDR3 is TGTGCCAGCAGCCAAGTAACGGGGAACACTGAAGCTTTCTTT. Protein: CASSQVTGNTEAFF.

The genes are TRBV19 and TRBJ1-5; D is undetermined. This CDR3 contains 15 residues. Trimming left V 0 bases short and J 4 bases short, with 10 bases between. Germline V gives CDR1 LNHDA, CDR2 SQIVND (reference sequence). The CDR3 is CASSIDGYANQPQHF. CDR3 nucleotides: TGTGCCAGTAGTATAGACGGCTACGCTAATCAGCCCCAGCATTTT.